The T cell receptor (beta chain) described here comes from a study of human T cells and chemical hapten exposure. Overall study context: Small differences in pooled library volume mainly drove the variation in TCR yields per sample.

Time point denoted: patch test 1, 2 weeks after DPC sensitization. The treatment is: therapeutic diphenylcyclopropenone sensitization with weekly scalp DPC. TCRdb recomputed calls from the RACE reads with MiXCR, one row per CDR3 protein. The table includes about 360,000 distinct CDR3 sequences, under 8% detected once. Germline CDR1 SNHLY, CDR2 FYNNEI. This CDR3 has 12 amino acids. V was trimmed by 6 bases and J by 5 bases, leaving 9 bases between them. General study results and limits: The study found expanded TCRs formed significantly more large CDR3 similarity clusters than controls.

Notes on this clonotype: Its target is unknown.

The specimen comprised whole blood, sampled in connection with sensitization to the hapten diphenylcyclopropenone (DPC). This receptor was taken from a woman under 30 with alopecia areata. Some clones in this sample may be carry-over from other donors' samples. The chain is built from TRBV2 and TRBJ2-3, with D possibly matching TRBD1 (6 bases). The CDR3 sequence is CASSAGVDTQYF. The CDR3 nucleotides read TGTGCCAGCAGCGCAGGGGTAGATACGCAGTATTTT.